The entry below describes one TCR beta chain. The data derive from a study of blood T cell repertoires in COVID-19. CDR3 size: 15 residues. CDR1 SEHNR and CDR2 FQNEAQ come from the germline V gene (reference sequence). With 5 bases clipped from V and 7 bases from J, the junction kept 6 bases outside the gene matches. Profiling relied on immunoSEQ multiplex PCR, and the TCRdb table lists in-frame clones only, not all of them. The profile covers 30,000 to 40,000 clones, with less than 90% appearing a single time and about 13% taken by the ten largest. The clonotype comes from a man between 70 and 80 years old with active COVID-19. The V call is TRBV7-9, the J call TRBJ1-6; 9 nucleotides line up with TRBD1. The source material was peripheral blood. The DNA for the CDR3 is TGTGCCAGCAGCGTCCGGGGACAGGGAAATTCACCCCTCCACTTT. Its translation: CASSVRGQGNSPLHF.